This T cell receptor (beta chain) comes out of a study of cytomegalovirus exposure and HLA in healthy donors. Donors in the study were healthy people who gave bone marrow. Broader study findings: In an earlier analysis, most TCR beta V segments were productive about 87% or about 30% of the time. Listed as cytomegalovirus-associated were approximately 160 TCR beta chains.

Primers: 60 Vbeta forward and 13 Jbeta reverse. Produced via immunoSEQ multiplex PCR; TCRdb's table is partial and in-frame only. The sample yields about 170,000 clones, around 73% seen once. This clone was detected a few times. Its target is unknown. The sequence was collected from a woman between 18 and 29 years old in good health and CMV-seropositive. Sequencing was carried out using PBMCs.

The CDR3 DNA sequence: TGCGCCAGCAGCCAAGATAGGGGGAGAACCTACGAGCAGTACTTC. Translation gives CASSQDRGRTYEQYF. This chain uses TRBV4-1 with TRBJ2-7, with D perhaps TRBD1 (6 bases). The germline V gene has CDR1 MGHRA and CDR2 YSYEKL. The CDR3 is made up of 15 amino acids. V was pared by 0 bases and J by 2 bases, with 11 bases between.